Below, 14 T cell receptor beta chains from the same sample are listed, as sequenced in a study of PD-1 blockade in classical Hodgkin lymphoma. Every patient relapsed after autologous stem cell transplantation, and brentuximab vedotin exposure varied. Using immunoSEQ multiplex PCR, the repertoire was profiled, and TCRdb retains in-frame clones only, with some absent. The sample shows some 93,000 clones, 89% of them seen only once. Source: peripheral blood mononuclear cells (PBMCs), taken before the second cycle of nivolumab. The receptors here all came from a human donor with classical Hodgkin lymphoma.

CDR3: CASSEWGGTITDTQYF. CDR3 nucleotide sequence: TGTGCCAGCAGTGAATGGGGGGGAACAATCACAGATACGCAGTATTTT. The chain joins TRBV6-1 to TRBJ2-3; TRBD2 agrees at 7 bases. V gave up 2 bases and J gave up 2 bases; unmatched junction bases: 7. The CDR3 covers 16 residues. The germline V gene has CDR1 MNHNS and CDR2 SASEGT.

The chain recombines TRBV5-1 with TRBJ1-1; 7 bases are shared with TRBD1. The CDR3 is made up of 14 amino acids. The ends lost 3 bases at V and 2 bases at J; junction bases unmatched: 4. Germline V gives CDR1 SGHRS, CDR2 YFSETQ. CDR3 amino acids: CASSSSGGNTEAFF. The CDR3 nucleotides read TGCGCCAGCAGCTCATCAGGGGGTAACACTGAAGCTTTCTTT.

The V call is TRBV6-1, the J call TRBJ2-5; no clear D gene. The V and J ends lost 6 bases and 5 bases respectively, with 7 bases between them. The germline V gene encodes CDR1 MNHNS and CDR2 SASEGT. This CDR3 has 11 amino acids. DNA of the CDR3: TGTGCCAGCAGGAAATTGGAGACCCAGTACTTC. Its translation is CASRKLETQYF.

The chain uses TRBV27 and TRBJ2-5; 9 positions match TRBD1. V shed 2 bases, J shed 4 bases, and the junction held 8 bases outside the gene matches. The CDR3 loop spans 16 amino acids. Germline-derived CDR1 and CDR2 are MNHEY and SMNVEV (reference sequence). The DNA of the CDR3 is TGTGCCAGCAGTTTAGCCTTCACAGGGGGCGTAGAGACCCAGTACTTC. Protein: CASSLAFTGGVETQYF.

The V and J genes are TRBV28 and TRBJ2-2, with TRBD2 identical over 11 bases. J lost 8 bases, V lost 3 bases, and 5 bases had no gene match. CDR1 and CDR2 (germline): MDHEN, SYDVKM. This CDR3 has 15 residues. CDR3 coding DNA: TGTGCCAGCAGTTTGTTAGCGGGAGGGCAGGGGGAGCTGTTTTTT. It translates to CASSLLAGGQGELFF.

The chain has TRBV5-4 and TRBJ2-3; no clear D. Germline V CDR1 and CDR2: SGHNT, YYREEE (reference sequence). V dropped 4 bases and J dropped 0 bases, with 15 bases sitting between them. The CDR3 consists of 16 residues. DNA of the CDR3: TGTGCCAGCAGCCTTACTGTAAGAGCTAGCACAGATACGCAGTATTTT. Residues: CASSLTVRASTDTQYF. Based on the CDR3 plus reference TRBV5-4 and TRBJ2-3, the full variable domain is ETGVTQSPTHLIKTRGQQVTLRCSSQSGHNTVSWYQQALGQGPQFIFQYYREEENGRGNFPPRFSGLQFPNYSSELNVNALELDDSALYLCASSLTVRASTDTQYFGPGTRLTVL.

The chain carries TRBV21-1 and TRBJ2-1; TRBD1 is taken as the D call from the table, unchecked against the DNA. TRBV21-1 is noted as a pseudogene. CDR3 size: 16 residues. CDR3 amino acids: CASRTRDSLTEGEQFF. CDR3 nucleotides: TGTGCCAGCAGGACCCGGGACAGCCTTACCGAAGGTGAGCAGTTCTTC.

About this clone: The sample carries other DNA sequences with the same CDR3. V gene TRBV28 combines with J gene TRBJ1-3; 7 bases are a match to TRBD1. Germline CDR1 reads MDHEN; CDR2 reads SYDVKM. The CDR3 spans 13 residues. The V gene end was trimmed by 5 bases and the J gene end by 2 bases; junction bases not matched to a gene: 0. CDR3 in amino acids: CASSTGAGNTIYF. The CDR3 DNA sequence: TGTGCCAGCAGTACAGGGGCTGGAAACACCATATATTTT.

V usage is TRBV7-2 and J usage is TRBJ2-2, with 11 nucleotides matching TRBD2. Germline-derived CDR1 and CDR2 are SGHTA and FQGNSA. The CDR3 totals 16 residues. Unmatched junction bases numbered 6, after V lost 1 base and J lost 8 bases. The CDR3 protein is CASSLEASGGLGELFF. The DNA of the CDR3 is TGTGCCAGCAGCTTAGAAGCTAGCGGGGGGTTGGGGGAGCTGTTTTTT.

The chain couples TRBV11-2 to TRBJ2-7, with TRBD2 identical over 11 bases. Germline CDR1 and CDR2: SGHAT and FQNNGV. The CDR3 has 16 residues. V was pared by 5 bases and J by 6 bases, with 12 bases of the junction left unmatched. The CDR3 loop reads CASSPILAGGGSEQYF. CDR3 nucleotide sequence: TGTGCCAGCAGCCCAATCCTAGCGGGAGGAGGGTCCGAGCAGTACTTC.

This chain uses TRBV18 with TRBJ1-1; D unclear. Trimming took 9 bases from V and 3 from J, leaving 14 bases between them. This CDR3 is built from 13 residues. CDR1 is KGHSH, CDR2 LQKENI, per germline. CDR3 nucleotide sequence: TGTGCCAGTTTTTTACACCGGGACACTGAAGCTTTCTTT. This sequence encodes CASFLHRDTEAFF.

For the CDR3, the DNA is TGTGCCAGCAGTGACGGACAGGGAAGCTTCTACTATGGCTACACCTTC. This sequence encodes CASSDGQGSFYYGYTF. The genes are TRBV27 and TRBJ1-2; 8 nucleotides align to TRBD1. The length of the CDR3 is 16 residues. CDR1 MNHEY and CDR2 SMNVEV come from the germline V gene (reference sequence). J lost 3 bases, V lost 5 bases, and 11 bases had no gene match.

This chain joins TRBV9 and TRBJ2-3; D is unresolved. Deletions cut 3 bases from V and 2 bases from J, with 13 bases between. The CDR3 loop spans 15 amino acids. Germline CDR1 is SGDLS and CDR2 is YYNGEE. The CDR3 region is CASSAGVSTTDTQYF. The CDR3, as DNA: TGTGCCAGCAGCGCTGGGGTTTCCACCACAGATACGCAGTATTTT.

The chain joins TRBV27 to TRBJ1-2; TRBD1 agrees at 8 bases. J gave up 4 bases and V 6 bases, and 10 bases lay outside the gene matches. Looked up from germline, CDR1 is MNHEY and CDR2 is SMNVEV (reference sequence). The CDR3 is 15 amino acids. CDR3 residues: CASSKAGQGVYGYTF. Here the CDR3 DNA reads TGTGCCAGCAGCAAAGCCGGACAGGGCGTCTATGGCTACACCTTC.